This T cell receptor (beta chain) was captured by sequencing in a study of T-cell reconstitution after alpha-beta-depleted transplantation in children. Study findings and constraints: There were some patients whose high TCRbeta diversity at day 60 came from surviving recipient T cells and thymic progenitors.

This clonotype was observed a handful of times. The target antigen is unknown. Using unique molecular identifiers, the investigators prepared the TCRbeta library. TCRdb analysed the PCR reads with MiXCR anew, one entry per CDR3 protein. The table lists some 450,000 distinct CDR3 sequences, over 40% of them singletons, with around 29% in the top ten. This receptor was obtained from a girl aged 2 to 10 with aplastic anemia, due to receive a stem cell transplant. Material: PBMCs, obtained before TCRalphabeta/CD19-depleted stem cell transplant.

The CDR3 sequence is CASSLQGSSSGNTIYF. In DNA, the CDR3 is TGTGCCAGCAGTCTCCAGGGGTCCTCTTCTGGAAACACCATATATTTT. The chain joins TRBV12-3 or TRBV12-4 to TRBJ1-3; maybe TRBD1 (6 bases). CDR3 length: 16 residues. Trimming shortened V by 5 bases and J by 1 base, and 15 bases separated the two germline ends.